This TCR beta chain came from a study of cytomegalovirus exposure and HLA in healthy donors. Whole-study results and caveats: The likely origin of a cluster of highly shared sequence variants was a sequencing artifact. What a later analysis showed was that several of the most significant clusters appeared linked to common viral pathogens. The authors later linked a missense DCLRE1C variant to TCR beta V- and J-gene trimming. The authors reported that TCR beta sequences could predict HLA-A and HLA-B alleles. These predictions were accurate for most subjects in the first cohort.

Vbeta (60) and Jbeta (13) primers were used in the PCR. Produced via immunoSEQ multiplex PCR; TCRdb's table is partial and in-frame only. The table has 100,000 to 150,000 clones, 55% to 75% seen once. V lost 1 base and J lost 1, with 4 bases in between. CDR3 length equals 13 residues. The germline V gene encodes CDR1 LGHNA and CDR2 YSLEER. Concerning this clone itself: The antigen is undetermined.

This chain links TRBV4-3 with TRBJ1-1; D is undetermined. Sequenced material: PBMCs. The source of this sequence is a human donor in good health. CDR3 sequence reads: CASSQGGNTEAFF. In DNA form, the CDR3 reads TGCGCCAGCAGCCAAGGCGGGAACACTGAAGCTTTCTTT.